Listed below are T cell receptor beta chains from one sample, sequenced in a study of early T cells in non-severe SARS-CoV-2 infection. In TCRdb, the 5' RACE reads were re-called with MiXCR into one record per CDR3 protein. The sample carries about 94,000 distinct CDR3 sequences, about 12% recorded once. Sequencing used whole blood. All receptors derive from an adult who was a healthcare worker with PCR-confirmed SARS-CoV-2 infection or an uninfected control (not recorded which). Each CDR3 is given with its conserved first and last residue.

V gene,CDR3 protein
TRBV20-1,CSARELAGYSYEQYF
TRBV6-2/TRBV6-3,CASSYLRSGEQFF
TRBV5-5,CASTETGLVRNEQFF
TRBV2,CASSEAPRGTGISDTQYF
TRBV15,CATRHPDPGSTNEKLFF
TRBV10-2,CASSESTGNTEAFF
TRBV28,CASRPSTGYEQYF
TRBV6-5,CASSYSPRASGNTIYF
TRBV24-1,CATLTGQGMAGANVLTF
TRBV7-8,CASSAHQFTGGNEKLFF
TRBV20-1,CSAVTETNEKLFF
TRBV2,CASRPTRGSGNEQFF
TRBV11-2,CASSQGGGNTGELFF
TRBV7-9,CAGGGMVRVVDAEAFF
TRBV4-1,CASSQDLGYEQYF
TRBV7-2,CASSLVPGNVDSPLHF